A single sample is the source of the 20 T cell receptor beta chains below, sequenced in a study of control samples from healthy donors and cancer patients (dated by TCRdb to 2018 to 2020). Libraries came from the immunoSEQ multiplex PCR assay. TCRdb took over this immuneACCESS table, retaining in-frame rearrangements with V and J assigned. Such tables are incomplete; in checked studies, under half of the missing clones stem from an unresolved V gene, and the remainder is unexplained. The sample contains tens of thousands of clones, around 87% of them found a single time. The ten most abundant clones make up around 18% of the sample. The specimen sequenced was blood. All receptors derive from a man aged 45-65 years in good health.

The CDR3 loop reads CATSDRTSGGTGDTQYF. The CDR3 DNA follows: TGTGCCACCAGTGATAGGACTAGCGGGGGGACGGGGGATACGCAGTATTTT. This rearrangement joins TRBV24-1 to TRBJ2-3; TRBD2 agrees at 14 bases. Germline trimming cut 3 bases from V and 6 bases from J; bases unmatched to any gene: 7. Germline CDR1 and CDR2: KGHDR and SFDVKD. The CDR3 has 17 amino acids.

The chain recombines TRBV2 with TRBJ1-5; D gene unclear. Germline V gives CDR1 SNHLY, CDR2 FYNNEI. Trimming pared 3 bases from V and 3 bases from J, leaving 15 bases between. CDR3 size: 16 residues. CDR3: CASSDFGSGYNQPQHF. CDR3 nucleotide sequence: TGTGCCAGCAGTGATTTTGGCAGCGGATACAATCAGCCCCAGCATTTT.

This clone was counted a few times. The V call is TRBV6-5, the J call TRBJ2-7; a weak D match, TRBD2 (6 bases). V shed 6 bases and J shed 6 bases, with 15 bases lying between them. The germline V gene has CDR1 MNHEY and CDR2 SVGAGI. CDR3 size: 13 residues. CDR3: CASSLSLASEQYV. The CDR3 nucleotides are TGTGCCAGCAGCCTTAGCCTAGCGAGCGAGCAGTACGTC.

The chain has TRBV29-1 and TRBJ1-2, with D maybe TRBD1 (6 bases). CDR1 and CDR2 from the germline V gene are SQVTM and ANQGSEA. The CDR3 runs 17 residues. Trimming took off 0 bases at V and 3 bases at J, with 20 bases between the two ends. CDR3 DNA sequence: TGCAGCGTTGAAGATCAGCCAGGGGACACTAGGTACTATGGCTACACCTTC. Its translation: CSVEDQPGDTRYYGYTF.

The CDR3 region is CASSSARAPSSYEQYF. The CDR3 region has the DNA TGTGCCAGCAGTTCTGCCCGGGCGCCAAGCTCCTACGAGCAGTACTTC. The V gene is TRBV6-2 or TRBV6-3, the J gene TRBJ2-7, with D uncertain. There are 16 residues in the CDR3. Trimming shortened V by 4 bases and J by 0 bases, and 16 bases separated the two germline ends. The germline gives CDR1 MNHEY, CDR2 SVGEGT.

V is TRBV6-2 or TRBV6-3 and J is TRBJ2-1, with D perhaps TRBD1 (7 bases). The V end lost 4 bases, the J end lost 4 bases, and 11 bases lay between the germline ends. Germline values: CDR1 MNHEY, CDR2 SVGEGT. This CDR3 has 14 amino acids. CDR3: CASSLQGGYNEQFF. The CDR3 coding sequence is TGTGCCAGCAGTTTGCAGGGGGGATACAATGAGCAGTTCTTC.

V is TRBV6-1 and J is TRBJ1-5, with D possibly being TRBD1 (6 bases). The length of the CDR3 is 13 residues. Germline CDR1 reads MNHNS; CDR2 reads SASEGT. V lost 1 base to trimming and J lost 16 bases, with 17 bases between them. CDR3 coding DNA: TGTGCCAGCAGTGAAGAGAGGACAGCCGCCGTTCATTTT. Encoded protein: CASSEERTAAVHF.

This chain connects TRBV4-2 to TRBJ2-3; possibly TRBD2 for D (6 bases). Per the germline V gene, CDR1 is LGHNA and CDR2 is YNFKEQ. Trimming removed 8 bases at V and 6 bases at J, with 15 bases between. The CDR3 is made up of 13 amino acids. The CDR3 reads CASGTSQGDTQYF. The CDR3 DNA reads as TGTGCCAGCGGGACTTCCCAGGGCGATACGCAGTATTTT.

The chain links TRBV9 to TRBJ1-5, with D hard to call. This CDR3 has 14 residues. Trimming pared 3 bases from V and 4 bases from J, leaving 11 bases between. Looked up from germline, CDR1 is SGDLS and CDR2 is YYNGEE. The DNA for the CDR3 is TGTGCCAGCAGCGCGGATATGGGGAATCAGCCCCAGCATTTT. Translated: CASSADMGNQPQHF.

The chain has TRBV5-1 and TRBJ2-1, with 8 bases fitting TRBD2. The CDR3 is 16 residues long. Looked up from germline, CDR1 is SGHRS and CDR2 is YFSETQ. V shed 4 bases and J 0 bases; nucleotides not matched to a gene: 6. CDR3 loop: CASSPGSGISYNEQFF. The DNA of the CDR3 is TGCGCCAGCAGCCCAGGTAGCGGGATCTCCTACAATGAGCAGTTCTTC.

CDR3 loop: CASRPSPGQGNTEAFF. In DNA form, the CDR3 reads TGTGCCAGCAGACCAAGTCCGGGACAGGGGAACACTGAAGCTTTCTTT. The rearrangement uses TRBV27 and TRBJ1-1, with 9 bases that match TRBD1. This CDR3 comprises 16 residues. Germline V CDR1 and CDR2: MNHEY, SMNVEV (reference sequence). After removal of 6 bases from V and 1 base from J, the junction contained 9 bases not matched to a gene.

The chain recombines TRBV6-6 with TRBJ1-4; D gene uncertain. The germline V gene has CDR1 MNHNY and CDR2 SVGAGI (reference sequence). V dropped 5 bases and J dropped 10 bases, with 11 bases sitting between them. The CDR3 is made up of 12 amino acids. The CDR3 nucleotides are TGTGCCAGCAGTGCCTTCGGACTAAAACTGTTTTTT. Translation gives CASSAFGLKLFF.

In the case of this clone: Other DNA sequences of this sample code for an identical CDR3. The genes are TRBV9 and TRBJ2-1, with a possible D match to TRBD2 (6 bases). V shed 0 bases and J shed 0 bases, with 7 bases lying between them. The CDR3 extends over 15 amino acids. Germline values: CDR1 SGDLS, CDR2 YYNGEE. For the CDR3, the DNA is TGTGCCAGCAGCGTAGGCGGGGCCTCCTACAATGAGCAGTTCTTC. Amino acid sequence: CASSVGGASYNEQFF.

This clone was counted a single time. V and J are TRBV6-5 and TRBJ2-3, with D perhaps TRBD2 (5 bases). Looked up from germline, CDR1 is MNHEY and CDR2 is SVGAGI. The CDR3 is 15 amino acids. Trimming pared 0 bases from V and 3 bases from J, leaving 10 bases between. CDR3 protein: CASSYSSRATDTQYF. DNA for the CDR3: TGTGCCAGCAGTTACTCGTCGAGGGCAACAGATACGCAGTATTTT.

The chain recombines TRBV7-7 with TRBJ2-2, with D possibly being TRBD1 (6 bases). Germline-derived CDR1 and CDR2 are SSHAT and FNYEAQ (reference sequence). Between the trimmed V and J ends, which lost 1 base and 4 bases, there was a span of 13 bases. CDR3 length: 16 residues. CDR3 sequence reads: CASSLVGGSGTGELFF. The CDR3 DNA reads as TGTGCCAGCAGCTTAGTAGGGGGATCGGGCACCGGGGAGCTGTTTTTT.

The sample holds a few counts of this clone. The genes are TRBV30 and TRBJ2-1, with unresolved D. The CDR3 runs 13 residues. Trimming took 5 bases from V and 4 from J, leaving 12 bases between them. Germline CDR1 and CDR2: GTSNPN and SVGIG (reference sequence). The CDR3 DNA reads as TGTGCCTGGGCGGCCGGAGCTTACAATGAGCAGTTCTTC. It yields the protein CAWAAGAYNEQFF.

This clone was observed a handful of times. The J gene is TRBJ1-2, the V gene TRBV7-2, with 10 bases that match TRBD1. Germline trimming cut 2 bases from V and 7 bases from J; bases unmatched to any gene: 7. The V gene's germline CDR1 is SGHTA and CDR2 FQGNSA. There are 15 residues in the CDR3. The CDR3 is CASSLRTGGERGYTF. The CDR3 DNA reads as TGTGCCAGCAGCTTAAGGACAGGGGGAGAACGTGGCTACACCTTC. Full variable domain (rest looked up from reference TRBV7-2 and TRBJ1-2): GAGVSQSPSNKVTEKGKDVELRCDPISGHTALYWYRQSLGQGLEFLIYFQGNSAPDKSGLPSDRFSAERTGGSVSTLTIQRTQQEDSAVYLCASSLRTGGERGYTFGSGTRLTVV.

CDR3 nucleotide sequence: TGCGCCAGCAGCCAAGGTTTGACAGGGCGCACTGAAGCTTTCTTT. It yields the protein CASSQGLTGRTEAFF. The V gene is TRBV4-1, the J gene TRBJ1-1, with 7 bases aligning to TRBD1. Germline CDR1 reads MGHRA; CDR2 reads YSYEKL. The V gene end was trimmed by 1 base and the J gene end by 4 bases; junction bases not matched to a gene: 6. This CDR3 is 15 amino acids long.

The chain employs TRBV7-2 and TRBJ2-7; 9 nucleotides agree with TRBD1. The CDR3 totals 15 residues. V dropped 1 base and J dropped 4; count of bases not matched to a gene: 5. CDR1 is SGHTA and CDR2 is FQGNSA in the germline V gene. The CDR3 region has the DNA TGTGCCAGCAGCTTAGTGGGGACAGGGTCATACGAGCAGTACTTC. Translation gives CASSLVGTGSYEQYF.

The chain recombines TRBV29-1 with TRBJ1-2; no firm D call. Trimming removed 4 bases from V and 4 bases from J, with 10 bases in between. Per germline, CDR1 SQVTM and CDR2 ANQGSEA. CDR3 length: 12 amino acids. The CDR3 loop reads CSVVGDGYGYTF. The CDR3 DNA reads TGCAGCGTTGTTGGGGATGGCTATGGCTACACCTTC.